This T cell receptor (beta chain) derives from a study of control samples from healthy donors and cancer patients. V lost 8 bases, J lost 4 bases, and 29 bases lay in between. CDR1 MNHEY and CDR2 SMNVEV come from the germline V gene (reference sequence). CDR3 length equals 18 residues. The assay was immunoSEQ multiplex PCR, and TCRdb's table has in-frame clones only and misses some. Counted here are tens of thousands of clones, around nine tenths occurring once; the ten biggest clones make up 5.5% to 7%. V gene TRBV27 combines with J gene TRBJ1-2, with D perhaps TRBD1 (5 bases). This clonotype originated in a man aged 45 to 65 in good health. Input material: blood. The CDR3 DNA sequence: TGTGCCAGCTCCCATCAGGCCCCGACGTTGGTAGGGACCTATGGCTACACCTTC. Protein sequence: CASSHQAPTLVGTYGYTF.